This TCR beta chain comes out of a study of OX40 agonist ivuxolimab in advanced cancers. The table came from immunoSEQ multiplex PCR; TCRdb's copy has only in-frame clones and leaves some out. This table holds about 36,000 clones, roughly nine tenths found once. The specimen comprised CD4+ or CD8+ T cells sorted from blood, sampled in a trial of the OX40 agonist ivuxolimab. The TCR comes from an adult with an advanced solid tumor such as melanoma, head and neck, liver or kidney cancer.

CDR3 protein: CASSPSGNTYEQYF. CDR3 sequence (DNA): TGTGCCAGCAGCCCGTCAGGGAATACCTACGAGCAGTACTTC. The chain joins TRBV5-5 to TRBJ2-7, with D possibly TRBD1 on 5 matching bases. Germline V gene data show CDR1 as SGHKS and CDR2 as YYEKEE (reference sequence). V lost 4 bases, J lost 2 bases, and 13 bases lay in between. The CDR3 loop spans 14 amino acids.